The T cell receptor (beta chain) under discussion was sequenced for a study of blood T cell repertoires in COVID-19. Looking at the study overall: The cDNA or gDNA used as material had been derived from T cells, B-cell-depleted T cells, or PBMCs.

Original data processing: Estimates of nucleated cell counts were drawn from the amplification of reference gene primers. Using immunoSEQ multiplex PCR, the repertoire was profiled, and TCRdb retains in-frame clones only, with some absent. Clone size and V and J calls were adopted from that table, with D and trimming inferred from the DNA. The table has around 260,000 clones, about 93% seen once. Those enrolled, adults aged roughly 18 to 100 years, came from about two dozen US areas. Donors were grouped by their self-reported clinical history. This CDR3 is 16 amino acids long. V lost 0 bases to trimming and J lost 8 bases; unmatched junction nucleotides: 7. CDR1 MNHNY and CDR2 SVGAGI come from the germline V gene (reference sequence).

The sequence came from a woman aged 25 to 45 who had recovered from COVID-19. J is TRBJ2-1 and V is TRBV6-6; 10 positions agree with TRBD1. Input material: PBMCs or T cells enriched from blood (not recorded which). This CDR3 reads CASSYSMGQGNYEQFF. Here the CDR3 DNA reads TGTGCCAGCAGTTACTCGATGGGACAGGGGAACTATGAGCAGTTCTTC.